These 23 T cell receptor beta chains came from one sample sequenced in a study of T-cell memory formation after mild COVID-19. TCRdb independently ran MiXCR on the 5' RACE reads; one entry per CDR3 protein. The sample carries about 360,000 distinct CDR3 sequences, roughly 13% recorded once. The sample taken for sequencing was PBMCs or a T cell subset sorted from them (not recorded which). These receptor sequences come from a young man who had mild COVID-19 (a few samples of this study predate the infection). Cell type and time point are not known.

The V call is TRBV5-1, the J call TRBJ2-5; D remains unclear. Trimming shortened V by 2 bases and J by 3 bases, and 11 bases separated the two germline ends. CDR3 length: 14 amino acids. Germline V CDR1 and CDR2: SGHRS, YFSETQ. The DNA for the CDR3 is TGCGCCAGCAGCTTTTCTGCGGCCGAAGAGACCCAGTACTTC. Protein: CASSFSAAEETQYF.

This clonotype was recorded at least ten times. This chain connects TRBV20-1 to TRBJ1-2; 9 bases match TRBD1. The CDR3 runs 13 residues. Germline CDR1 DFQATT, CDR2 SNEGSKA (reference sequence). Unmatched junction bases numbered 6, after V lost 5 bases and J lost 5 bases. CDR3 protein: CSAGDRERYGYTF. The CDR3 region has the DNA TGCAGTGCTGGGGACAGGGAAAGATATGGCTACACCTTC.

The chain employs TRBV5-4 and TRBJ2-3; the match to TRBD2 covers 7 bases. Germline assignment: CDR1 SGHNT and CDR2 YYREEE (reference sequence). V lost 1 base and J lost 4; bases outside the gene matches: 9. CDR3 length: 16 residues. This CDR3 reads CASSLSPSGVADTQYF. CDR3 DNA: TGTGCCAGCAGCTTGTCACCCAGCGGGGTTGCAGATACGCAGTATTTT.

The chain carries TRBV15 and TRBJ2-5, with D possibly TRBD1 on 7 matching bases. The germline V gene has CDR1 LNHNV and CDR2 YYDKDF (reference sequence). V lost 5 bases and J lost 4, with 17 bases in between. The CDR3 totals 15 residues. The CDR3 DNA sequence: TGTGCCACCAGCTCAGGGGGGCCAGGGCGAGAGACCCAGTACTTC. This sequence encodes CATSSGGPGRETQYF.

This clonotype has more than one count but fewer than ten. The chain has TRBV11-2 and TRBJ1-1; a weak D match, TRBD1 (6 bases). The CDR3 is 15 amino acids. From germline, CDR1 is SGHAT and CDR2 FQNNGV. The V end lost 3 bases, the J end lost 5 bases, and 16 bases lay between the germline ends. CDR3 sequence: CASSFGVGGGTEAFF. CDR3 bases: TGTGCCAGCAGCTTCGGCGTAGGGGGAGGGACTGAAGCTTTCTTT.

The CDR3 loop is CASSQERGASTGELFF. In DNA form, the CDR3 reads TGTGCCAGCAGCCAAGAGAGAGGGGCGAGCACCGGGGAGCTGTTTTTT. This chain joins TRBV4-2 and TRBJ2-2; D possibly matches TRBD1 or TRBD2 (5 bases each). The CDR3 runs to 16 residues. Germline-derived CDR1 and CDR2 are LGHNA and YNFKEQ. Trimming removed 0 bases from V and 4 bases from J, with 12 bases in between.

There are a few counts of this clonotype. The chain employs TRBV5-5 and TRBJ2-2; 8 bases align to TRBD2. V lost 6 bases, J lost 4 bases, and 5 bases stayed unmatched. The CDR3 has 14 residues. The germline CDR1 and CDR2 sequences are SGHKS and YYEKEE (reference sequence). CDR3 sequence: CASTHSGGTGELFF. In DNA, the CDR3 is TGTGCCAGCACCCACAGCGGGGGCACCGGGGAGCTGTTTTTT.

This clonotype was seen only a few times. This chain connects TRBV5-1 to TRBJ2-2, with 10 bases matching TRBD2. This CDR3 region has 15 residues. CDR1 and CDR2 (germline): SGHRS, YFSETQ. The J segment lost 7 bases and the V segment lost 4 bases, leaving 7 bases of the junction unmatched. The CDR3 region has the DNA TGCGCCAGCAGCGATCCTAGCGGGGGAGACGGGGAGCTGTTTTTT. Amino acids: CASSDPSGGDGELFF.

This clonotype came up a few times. V and J are TRBV6-5 and TRBJ2-7; 9 bases are shared with TRBD1. Germline V lookup: CDR1 MNHEY, CDR2 SVGAGI. After removal of 0 bases from V and 3 bases from J, the junction contained 3 bases not matched to a gene. The CDR3 extends over 15 amino acids. CDR3: CASSYSRTGVYEQYF. The CDR3 region has the DNA TGTGCCAGCAGTTACTCGAGGACAGGGGTCTACGAGCAGTACTTC.

This clonotype was detected a few times. The V and J genes are TRBV4-3 and TRBJ2-2, with D tentatively TRBD1 (6 bases). This CDR3 is 15 amino acids long. The germline V gene has CDR1 LGHNA and CDR2 YSLEER. V was clipped by 0 bases and J by 3 bases, with 8 bases between them. This chain's CDR3 is CASSQDWGHTGELFF. The CDR3 DNA follows: TGCGCCAGCAGCCAAGACTGGGGGCACACCGGGGAGCTGTTTTTT.

This clonotype was seen only once. The rearrangement uses TRBV6-5 and TRBJ1-2; D unresolved. CDR1 and CDR2 from the germline V gene are MNHEY and SVGAGI. The CDR3 loop spans 12 amino acids. The V end was cut by 0 bases, the J end by 14 bases, with 13 bases between. DNA for the CDR3: TGTGCCAGCAGTTACTCAGGGCGCGATGAGACCTTC. It codes for CASSYSGRDETF.

This clonotype showed up many times. The chain recombines TRBV5-1 with TRBJ2-5; D could derive from TRBD1 or TRBD2 (5 bases each). This CDR3 contains 14 residues. The ends were cut back, 2 bases at V and 4 bases at J, with 12 bases in the middle. Germline assignment: CDR1 SGHRS and CDR2 YFSETQ. In DNA, the CDR3 is TGCGCCAGCAGCTTTTCTGGGGGTGGAGAGACCCAGTACTTC. It encodes CASSFSGGGETQYF.

This rearrangement joins TRBV9 to TRBJ2-2; D is possibly TRBD1 (6 bases). The CDR3 runs to 14 residues. Trimming pared 2 bases from V and 7 bases from J, leaving 12 bases between. In germline, CDR1 is SGDLS, CDR2 YYNGEE. The CDR3 loop reads CASSVSGVGGELFF. In DNA form, the CDR3 reads TGTGCCAGCAGCGTTTCAGGGGTAGGCGGGGAGCTGTTTTTT.

This clonotype was counted a few times. V and J are TRBV5-1 and TRBJ2-3, with D perhaps TRBD2 (5 bases). V lost 0 bases, J lost 5 bases, and 13 bases lay in between. Germline V gene data show CDR1 as SGHRS and CDR2 as YFSETQ. CDR3 length: 15 amino acids. The CDR3 reads CASSLAGGLQDTQYF. CDR3 sequence (DNA): TGCGCCAGCAGCTTGGCCGGCGGGCTGCAAGATACGCAGTATTTT.

V gene TRBV2 combines with J gene TRBJ2-1, with TRBD1 matching over 7 bases. The V segment lost 5 bases and the J segment 5 bases; nucleotides outside the gene matches: 6. Germline CDR1 SNHLY, CDR2 FYNNEI. There are 14 residues in the CDR3. Written as DNA, the CDR3 is TGTGCCAGCAGTCGACAGGGAATCGACAATGAGCAGTTCTTC. It translates to CASSRQGIDNEQFF.

J is TRBJ2-7 and V is TRBV6-6; D may match TRBD1 or TRBD2 (5 bases each). Per the germline V gene, CDR1 is MNHNY and CDR2 is SVGAGI (reference sequence). This CDR3 contains 16 residues. V lost 5 bases, J lost 4 bases, and 21 bases lay in between. The CDR3 loop is CASSNGRDEGRYEQYV. The DNA of the CDR3 is TGTGCCAGCAGTAACGGTCGGGACGAAGGAAGATACGAGCAGTACGTC.

This clonotype has at least ten counts. The chain links TRBV28 to TRBJ2-6; D is unresolved. The germline CDR1 and CDR2 sequences are MDHEN and SYDVKM. Deletions cut 6 bases from V and 4 bases from J, with 7 bases between. The CDR3 loop spans 13 amino acids. The CDR3 DNA follows: TGTGCCAGCAGCTTAGGCGGGGCCAACGTCCTGACTTTC. It is translated as CASSLGGANVLTF.

V is TRBV6-6 and J is TRBJ2-1; 12 bases match TRBD2. V lost 4 bases, J lost 9 bases, and 7 bases stayed unmatched. Germline V gene lookup returns CDR1 MNHNY and CDR2 SVGAGI (reference sequence). CDR3 size: 15 residues. The CDR3 region has the DNA TGTGCCAGCAGTTCTGGACTAGCGGGGAAGGGTGAGCAGTTCTTC. Translated: CASSSGLAGKGEQFF.

The rearrangement uses TRBV20-1 and TRBJ2-4; D is tentatively TRBD1 or TRBD2 (6 bases each). CDR3 length: 15 amino acids. Germline loops: CDR1 DFQATT, CDR2 SNEGSKA (reference sequence). Trimming took 0 bases from V and 1 from J, leaving 10 bases between them. This CDR3 is CSAREPGAAKNIQYF. CDR3 nucleotides: TGCAGTGCTAGAGAGCCGGGGGCGGCCAAAAACATTCAGTACTTC.

This clonotype was observed a few times. The gene calls are TRBV4-3 and TRBJ2-2; D remains unclear. Germline V gives CDR1 LGHNA, CDR2 YSLEER. Trimming pared 1 base from V and 5 bases from J, leaving 5 bases between. CDR3 length: 13 amino acids. This chain's CDR3 is CASSQVPTGELFF. The DNA for the CDR3 is TGCGCCAGCAGCCAAGTTCCGACCGGGGAGCTGTTTTTT.

The chain joins TRBV11-1 to TRBJ1-1; maybe TRBD1 (6 bases). Trimming cost V 4 bases and J 1 base, with 19 bases left between them. The CDR3 consists of 17 residues. Germline values: CDR1 SGHAT, CDR2 FQDESV (reference sequence). The DNA for the CDR3 is TGTGCCAGCAGCTCGATTCGAGGGGGGCCGGGGAACACTGAAGCTTTCTTT. It specifies CASSSIRGGPGNTEAFF.

The rearrangement links TRBV5-1 to TRBJ1-1; D gene uncertain. Germline CDR1 reads SGHRS; CDR2 reads YFSETQ. The V end lost 0 bases, the J end lost 1 base, and 7 bases lay between the germline ends. The CDR3 totals 14 residues. The CDR3 nucleotides read TGCGCCAGCAGCTTGGCGGATCCGAACACTGAAGCTTTCTTT. Its protein product is CASSLADPNTEAFF.

This clonotype was detected a few times. V usage is TRBV3-1 and J usage is TRBJ2-3; D is unclear. This CDR3 has 13 amino acids. Trimming took off 0 bases at V and 4 bases at J, with 5 bases between the two ends. The germline V gene encodes CDR1 LGHDT and CDR2 YNNKEL (reference sequence). CDR3 DNA: TGTGCCAGCAGCCAAGAGTGGGCAGATACGCAGTATTTT. It translates to CASSQEWADTQYF.